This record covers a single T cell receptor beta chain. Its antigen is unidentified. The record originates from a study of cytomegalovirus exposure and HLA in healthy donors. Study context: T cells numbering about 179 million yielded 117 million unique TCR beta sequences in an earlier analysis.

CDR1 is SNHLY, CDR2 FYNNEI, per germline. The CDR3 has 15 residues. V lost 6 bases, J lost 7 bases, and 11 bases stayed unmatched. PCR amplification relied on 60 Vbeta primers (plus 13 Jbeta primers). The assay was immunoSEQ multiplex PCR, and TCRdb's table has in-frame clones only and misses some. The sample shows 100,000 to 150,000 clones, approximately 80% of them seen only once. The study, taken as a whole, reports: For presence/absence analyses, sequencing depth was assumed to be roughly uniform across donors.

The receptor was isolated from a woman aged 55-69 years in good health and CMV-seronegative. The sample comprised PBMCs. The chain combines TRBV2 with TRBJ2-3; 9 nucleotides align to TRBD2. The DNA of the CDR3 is TGTGCCAGCAGATCTATGGTAGCGGGAGAAAATACGCAGTATTTT. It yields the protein CASRSMVAGENTQYF.